This note documents a single T cell receptor (beta chain) sequence. What it recognizes is unknown. Here immunoSEQ multiplex PCR was the method, and the copy in TCRdb shows in-frame clones only, minus some. The sample carries 90,000 to 130,000 clones, over 85% recorded once. This specimen belongs to a study of OX40 agonist ivuxolimab in advanced cancers. Across the whole study: With a range of roughly 20 to 85, age averaged about 58 years, and about 82% were male.

The cohort excluded patients with autoimmune disease history or systemic immunosuppression. Study-level results: Among the nonresponders, some also had low normalized T-cell clonal expansion.

The sample here was CD4+ or CD8+ T cells sorted from blood, taken in a trial of the OX40 agonist ivuxolimab. The TCR was taken from an adult with an advanced solid tumor such as melanoma, head and neck, liver or kidney cancer.

The CDR3 loop is CASSQDASGSYEQFF. CDR3 sequence (DNA): TGCGCCAGCAGCCAAGATGCTAGCGGGAGCTATGAGCAGTTCTTC. The chain carries TRBV4-3 and TRBJ2-1; 10 nucleotides line up with TRBD2. The CDR3 extends over 15 amino acids. Germline loops: CDR1 LGHNA, CDR2 YSLEER. Unmatched junction bases numbered 4, after V lost 0 bases and J lost 8 bases.